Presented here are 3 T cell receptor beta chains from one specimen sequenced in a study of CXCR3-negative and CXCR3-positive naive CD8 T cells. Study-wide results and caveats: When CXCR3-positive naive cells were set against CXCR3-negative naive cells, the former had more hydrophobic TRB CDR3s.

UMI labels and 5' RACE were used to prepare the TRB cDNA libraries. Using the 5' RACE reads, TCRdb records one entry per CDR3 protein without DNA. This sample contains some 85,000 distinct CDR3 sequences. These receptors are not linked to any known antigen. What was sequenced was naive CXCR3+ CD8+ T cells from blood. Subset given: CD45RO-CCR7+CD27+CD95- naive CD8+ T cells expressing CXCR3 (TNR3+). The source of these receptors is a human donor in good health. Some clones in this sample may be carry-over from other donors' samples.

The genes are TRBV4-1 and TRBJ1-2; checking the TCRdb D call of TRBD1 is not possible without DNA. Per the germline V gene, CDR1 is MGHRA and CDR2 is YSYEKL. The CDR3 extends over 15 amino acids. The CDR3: CASSPLRDGDYGYTF.

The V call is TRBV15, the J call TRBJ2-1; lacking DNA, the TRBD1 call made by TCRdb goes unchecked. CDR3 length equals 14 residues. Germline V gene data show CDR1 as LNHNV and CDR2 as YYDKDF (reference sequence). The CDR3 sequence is CATSPGTGDNEQFF.

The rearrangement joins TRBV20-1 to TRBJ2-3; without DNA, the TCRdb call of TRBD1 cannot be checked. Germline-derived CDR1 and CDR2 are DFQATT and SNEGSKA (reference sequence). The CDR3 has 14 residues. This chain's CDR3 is CSARTGGEADTQYF.